The T cell receptor (beta chain) under discussion was sequenced for a study of blood T cell repertoires in COVID-19. Sequencing used immunoSEQ multiplex PCR; TCRdb keeps in-frame clones, though not all of them. Of a few hundred thousand clones listed, over 75% were seen once; the top ten hold over 7%. The CDR3 is 14 amino acids. The V and J ends lost 5 bases and 0 bases, in that order; junction bases with no gene match: 4. CDR1 and CDR2 (germline): MDHEN, SYDVKM. The age range of participants was 18 to 89 years, with residence in about two dozen US areas. Cohort allocation depended upon clinical history that participants reported.

The sequencing input was PBMCs or T cells enriched from blood (not recorded which). This rearrangement joins TRBV28 to TRBJ2-7, with TRBD1 matching 7 bases. The receptor was derived from a woman aged 40 to 55 with acute COVID-19. DNA of the CDR3: TGTGCCAGCAGTGCCGGGACAGTCTCCTACGAGCAGTACTTC. Its translation is CASSAGTVSYEQYF.